This TCR beta chain originates from a study of cytomegalovirus exposure and HLA in healthy donors. Study-wide findings and caveats: Several of the most significant clusters appeared linked to common viral pathogens, based on a later analysis. Most TCR beta V segments were productive about 90% or about 30% of the time in an earlier analysis. For TCR beta chains, V- and J-gene trimming was later linked to a missense DCLRE1C variant.

Germline V gene data show CDR1 as MNHEY and CDR2 as SMNVEV (reference sequence). The CDR3 has 15 amino acids. Trimming took 3 bases from V and 4 from J; bases not matched to a gene: 4. Primers included in the PCR were 60 Vbeta and 13 Jbeta primers. Clones were sequenced by immunoSEQ multiplex PCR, and TCRdb holds only the in-frame ones, with some missing. This sample yields about 180,000 clones, of which around 77% are seen a single time; 2% to 2.5% belongs to the top ten. Though probably carrying unrecorded immune exposures, donors were nominally healthy at sampling. As to this clone: Its antigen is unidentified.

The chain joins TRBV27 to TRBJ2-3; 10 nucleotides match TRBD1. The TCR comes from a man in his 60s in good health and CMV-seronegative. The sequenced sample was PBMCs. This CDR3 reads CASSLEGQGSDTQYF. DNA of the CDR3: TGTGCCAGCAGTTTGGAGGGACAGGGGTCAGATACGCAGTATTTT.